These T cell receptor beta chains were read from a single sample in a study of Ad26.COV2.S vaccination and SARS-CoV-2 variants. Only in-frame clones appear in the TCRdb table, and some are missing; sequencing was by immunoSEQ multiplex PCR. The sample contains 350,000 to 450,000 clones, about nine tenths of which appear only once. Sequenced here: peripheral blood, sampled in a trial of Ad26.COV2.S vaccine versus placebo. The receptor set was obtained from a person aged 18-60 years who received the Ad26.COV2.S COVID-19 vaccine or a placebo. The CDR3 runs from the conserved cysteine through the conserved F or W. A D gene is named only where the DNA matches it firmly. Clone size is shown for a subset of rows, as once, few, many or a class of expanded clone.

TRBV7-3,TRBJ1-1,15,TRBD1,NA,TGTGCCAGCAGCTTAAATCCAGGGGGCGGCACTGAAGCTTTCTTT,CASSLNPGGGTEAFF
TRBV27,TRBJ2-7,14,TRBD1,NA,TGTGCCAGCAGTTTCAGGACAGGGCACTACGAGCAGTACTTC,CASSFRTGHYEQYF
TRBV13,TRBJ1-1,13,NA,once,TGTGCCAGCATGATAGGGGGACTAGGAGTAGCTTTCTTT,CASMIGGLGVAFF
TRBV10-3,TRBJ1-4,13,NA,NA,TGTGCCATCGGGGAGGGGAGGAATGAAAAACTGTTTTTT,CAIGEGRNEKLFF
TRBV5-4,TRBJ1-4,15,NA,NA,TGTGCCAGCAGCCCCGGGGGGGGGATAGGAGAAAAACTGTTTTTT,CASSPGGGIGEKLFF
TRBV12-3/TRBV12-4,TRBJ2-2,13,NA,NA,TGTGCCAGCAGTTTGAACCATCCGGGGGAGCTGTTTTTT,CASSLNHPGELFF
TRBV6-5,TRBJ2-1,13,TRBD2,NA,TGTGCCAGCAAGTGGAGCGGACTAGTGGAGCAGTTCTTC,CASKWSGLVEQFF
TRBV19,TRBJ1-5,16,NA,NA,TGTGCCAGCGGAAGCCTGGGAGGATTTGCCAATCAGCCCCAGCATTTT,CASGSLGGFANQPQHF
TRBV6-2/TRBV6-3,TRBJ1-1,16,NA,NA,TGTGCCAGCAGTTATCCTAAGTTCGGATTGAACACTGAAGCTTTCTTT,CASSYPKFGLNTEAFF
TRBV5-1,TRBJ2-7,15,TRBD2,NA,TGCGCCAGCAGCGCAGGACTAGCGGGAGTCTACGAGCAGTACTTC,CASSAGLAGVYEQYF
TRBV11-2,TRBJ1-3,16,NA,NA,TGTGCCAGCAGCTTATGGGGAGCCATCTCTGGAAACACCATATATTTT,CASSLWGAISGNTIYF
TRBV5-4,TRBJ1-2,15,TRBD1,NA,TGTGCCAGCAGCTTGGTTGGTTCAGGGGGCGATGGCTACACCTTC,CASSLVGSGGDGYTF
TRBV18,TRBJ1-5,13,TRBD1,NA,TGTGCCAGCTCAAGGGACAGGAATCAGCCCCAGCATTTT,CASSRDRNQPQHF
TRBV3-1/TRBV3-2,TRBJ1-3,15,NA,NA,TGTGCCAGCAGCCAGACACAGGGCTCTGGAAACACCATATATTTT,CASSQTQGSGNTIYF
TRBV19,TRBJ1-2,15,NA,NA,TGTGCCAGTAGTATACCCACTCAGGGTTTCTATGGCTACACCTTC,CASSIPTQGFYGYTF
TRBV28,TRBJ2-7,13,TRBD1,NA,TGTGCCAGCACAGACAGGGGCTCCTACGAGCAGTACTTC,CASTDRGSYEQYF
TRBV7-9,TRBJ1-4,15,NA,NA,TGTGCCAGCAGCTTAGCGGGCGCAACTAATGAAAAACTGTTTTTT,CASSLAGATNEKLFF
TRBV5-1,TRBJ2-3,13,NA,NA,TGCGCCAGCAGCTTAAGGGAGTCAGATACGCAGTATTTT,CASSLRESDTQYF
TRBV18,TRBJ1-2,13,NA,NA,TGTGCCAGCTCACCGGAGGTAGGCTATGGCTACACCTTC,CASSPEVGYGYTF
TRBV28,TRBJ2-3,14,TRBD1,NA,TGTGCCAGCAGTTTGGTACAGGGGGCAGATACGCAGTATTTT,CASSLVQGADTQYF
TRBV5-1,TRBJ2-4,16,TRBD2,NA,TGCGCCAGCAGCCGCACTAGCGGGGGGTCAAGGAACATTCAGTACTTC,CASSRTSGGSRNIQYF
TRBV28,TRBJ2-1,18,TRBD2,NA,TGTGCCAGCAGCCCGGGACGGCTGGGGCCTAGCGGGACAAATGAGCAGTTCTTC,CASSPGRLGPSGTNEQFF
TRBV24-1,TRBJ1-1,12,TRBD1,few,TGTGCCACCAGTGAACGGACAGGTATAGCTTTCTTT,CATSERTGIAFF
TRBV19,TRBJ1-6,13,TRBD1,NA,TGTGCCAGTAATGGACAGGGAAATTCACCCCTCCACTTT,CASNGQGNSPLHF
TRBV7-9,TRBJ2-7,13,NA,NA,TGTGCCAGCAGCAGCCTCCAGGACTACGAGCAGTACTTC,CASSSLQDYEQYF
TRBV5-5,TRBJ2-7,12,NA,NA,TGTGCCAGCAGCTCGACAGCTTACGAGCAGTACTTC,CASSSTAYEQYF
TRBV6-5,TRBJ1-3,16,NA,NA,TGTGCCAGCAGTTCCTTAGGGGGGCTTAAAACTAACACCATATATTTT,CASSSLGGLKTNTIYF
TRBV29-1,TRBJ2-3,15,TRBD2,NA,TGCAGCGTGAAGGGGGGTAGCGGGAGCCCAGATACGCAGTATTTT,CSVKGGSGSPDTQYF
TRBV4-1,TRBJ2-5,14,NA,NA,TGCGCCAGCAGCCAAGATGAGGGAAAAGAGACCCAGTACTTC,CASSQDEGKETQYF
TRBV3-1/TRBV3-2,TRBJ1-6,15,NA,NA,TGTGCCAGCAGCCAAGCCCAGGGCTATAATTCACCCCTCCACTTT,CASSQAQGYNSPLHF
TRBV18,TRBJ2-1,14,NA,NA,TGTGCCAGCTCACCACGGGTGGGGGAAGGTGAGCAGTTCTTC,CASSPRVGEGEQFF
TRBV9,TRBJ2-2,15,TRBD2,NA,TGTGCCAGCAGCGCCGGGACTAGGTCGCGGGGGGAGCTGTTTTTT,CASSAGTRSRGELFF
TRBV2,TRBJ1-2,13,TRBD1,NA,TGTGCCAGCAGACTGGACAGGGACTATGGCTACACCTTC,CASRLDRDYGYTF
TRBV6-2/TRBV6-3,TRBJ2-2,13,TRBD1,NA,TGTGCCAGCAGCGAGACAGGGGCCGGGGAGCTGTTTTTT,CASSETGAGELFF
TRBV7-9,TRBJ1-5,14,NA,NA,TGTGCCAGCAGCTTGACCAAACCCGATCAGCCCCAGCATTTT,CASSLTKPDQPQHF
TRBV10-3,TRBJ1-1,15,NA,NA,TGTGCCATCAGTGAGTCGGCAGCAATCCCGGGTGAAGCTTTCTTT,CAISESAAIPGEAFF
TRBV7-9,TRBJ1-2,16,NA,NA,TGTGCCAGCAGCTTAGGATCGCGGACTGGGAGCTATGGCTACACCTTC,CASSLGSRTGSYGYTF
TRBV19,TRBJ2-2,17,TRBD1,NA,TGTGCCAGTAGGACTAGACGACAGGGGGCGAACACCGGGGAGCTGTTTTTT,CASRTRRQGANTGELFF
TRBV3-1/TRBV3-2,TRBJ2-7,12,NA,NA,TGTGCCAGCGGGGAGGGGGGCCACGAGCAGTACTTC,CASGEGGHEQYF
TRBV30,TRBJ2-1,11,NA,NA,TGTGCCTGGGCGATCGGAGGTGAGCAGTTCTTC,CAWAIGGEQFF
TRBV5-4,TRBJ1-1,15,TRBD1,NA,TGTGCCAGCAGCCCGGGGGCAGGGGGAAACACTGAAGCTTTCTTT,CASSPGAGGNTEAFF
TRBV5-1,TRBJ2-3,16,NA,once,TGCGCCAGCAGCTTGGACGGCGGGACTAGCACAGATACGCAGTATTTT,CASSLDGGTSTDTQYF
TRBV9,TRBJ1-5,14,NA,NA,TGTGCCAGCAGCGTAGGAGGGGCAGGTCAGCCCCAGCATTTT,CASSVGGAGQPQHF
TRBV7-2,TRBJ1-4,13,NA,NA,TGTGCCAGCAGCTACCAGGGGAGTCGAAAACTGTTTTTT,CASSYQGSRKLFF